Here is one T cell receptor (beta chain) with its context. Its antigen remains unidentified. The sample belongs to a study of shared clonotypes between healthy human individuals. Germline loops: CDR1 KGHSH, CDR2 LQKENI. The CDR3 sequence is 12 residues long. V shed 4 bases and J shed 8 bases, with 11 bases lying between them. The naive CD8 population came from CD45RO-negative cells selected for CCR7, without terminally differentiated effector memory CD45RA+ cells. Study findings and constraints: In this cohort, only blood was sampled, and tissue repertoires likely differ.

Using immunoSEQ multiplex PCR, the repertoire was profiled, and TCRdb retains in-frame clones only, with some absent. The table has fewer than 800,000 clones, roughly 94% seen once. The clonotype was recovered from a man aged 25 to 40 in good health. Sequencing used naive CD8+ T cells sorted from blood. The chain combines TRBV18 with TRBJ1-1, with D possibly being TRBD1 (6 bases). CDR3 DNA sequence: TGTGCCAGCTCACGATGGACAGAAGAAGCTTTCTTT. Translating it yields CASSRWTEEAFF.